One sample yielded the 6 T cell receptor beta chains listed below, sequenced in a study of blood T cell repertoires in COVID-19. Libraries were prepared by immunoSEQ multiplex PCR; TCRdb keeps only in-frame clonotypes and omits some of them. In the table there are around 83,000 clones, 86% of which are singletons. The sequenced sample was peripheral blood. The receptors shown here come from a man between 50 and 59 years old with active or convalescent COVID-19.

A few counts support this clone. The V call is TRBV19, the J call TRBJ2-7, with 14 bases lining up with TRBD2. Germline V lookup: CDR1 LNHDA, CDR2 SQIVND (reference sequence). The V and J ends lost 2 bases and 4 bases, in that order; junction bases with no gene match: 7. This CDR3 is built from 17 residues. The CDR3 here is CASSITGLAGELYEQYF. CDR3 nucleotides: TGTGCCAGTAGTATAACGGGACTAGCGGGGGAGTTGTACGAGCAGTACTTC.

As to this clone: At one boundary the junction diverges from the germline segment, which might be a read error. V is TRBV6-5 and J is TRBJ1-1; 7 bases map to TRBD1. Germline lookup yields CDR1 MNHEY and CDR2 SVGAGI. The CDR3 runs 15 residues. The CDR3 here is CASSSWTGANAEAFF. As DNA, the CDR3 is TGTGCCAGCAGTTCCTGGACAGGAGCGAACGCTGAAGCTTTCTTT.

The chain couples TRBV4-1 to TRBJ1-4; D gene ambiguous. The CDR3 has 15 amino acids. The V gene's germline CDR1 is MGHRA and CDR2 YSYEKL. V was shortened by 1 base and J by 4 bases, with 10 bases between the two germline ends. This chain's CDR3 is CASSQGSRFNEKLFF. The CDR3 nucleotides are TGCGCCAGCAGCCAAGGTAGTAGATTTAATGAAAAACTGTTTTTT.

The J gene is TRBJ2-7, the V gene TRBV27; tentative D call: TRBD2 (5 bases). The CDR3 sequence is 14 residues long. CDR1 is MNHEY, CDR2 SMNVEV, per germline (reference sequence). V dropped 0 bases and J dropped 2 bases, with 8 bases sitting between them. The CDR3 DNA reads as TGTGCCAGCAGTTTATCGAGGCGGGCCTACGAGCAGTACTTC. This encodes CASSLSRRAYEQYF.

The CDR3 nucleotides read TGTGCCAGCAGCCCTACAGGGCACGAGCAGTACTTC. This sequence encodes CASSPTGHEQYF. The chain couples TRBV27 to TRBJ2-7; a possible D gene is TRBD1 (6 bases). CDR1 and CDR2 from the germline V gene are MNHEY and SMNVEV (reference sequence). V was trimmed by 6 bases and J by 5 bases, leaving 11 bases between them. This CDR3 has 12 residues.

The chain combines TRBV24-1 with TRBJ1-1; D unclear. The CDR3 has 13 amino acids. CDR1 and CDR2 from the germline V gene are KGHDR and SFDVKD. V was cut by 9 bases and J by 6 bases, with 16 bases left in between. The CDR3 DNA reads as TGTGCCACCTCCGAGCGGGAACGGTCTGAAGCTTTCTTT. Its translation is CATSERERSEAFF.